The 6 T cell receptor beta chains below were found in one sample sequenced in a study of T cells after yellow fever vaccination. TCRdb reanalysed the 5' RACE reads using MiXCR and keeps one entry per CDR3 protein. Of some 500,000 distinct CDR3 sequences listed, around an eighth are singletons. The sequenced sample was PBMCs, obtained on the day of the yellow fever booster vaccination. These receptors originate from a man aged 25 to 40 who received the YFV17D yellow fever vaccine.

The chain recombines TRBV9 with TRBJ2-5; 10 nucleotides line up with TRBD2. With 0 bases clipped from V and 5 bases from J, the junction kept 7 bases outside the gene matches. In germline, CDR1 is SGDLS, CDR2 YYNGEE. The CDR3 is 16 residues long. The CDR3 nucleotides read TGTGCCAGCAGCGTAGGGAAGGCTAGCGGGAGTGAGACCCAGTACTTC. As protein: CASSVGKASGSETQYF.

This clonotype was seen a few times. V is TRBV20-1 and J is TRBJ2-5, with TRBD2 identical over 8 bases. The CDR3 has 13 residues. Germline values: CDR1 DFQATT, CDR2 SNEGSKA (reference sequence). V trimming: 6 bases; J trimming: 3 bases; junction bases outside the gene matches: 6. The CDR3 region has the DNA TGCAGTGCGCGTATAGCGGGAAAAGAGACCCAGTACTTC. This gives the protein CSARIAGKETQYF.

This clonotype came up many times. This sequence joins TRBV19 and TRBJ2-1; D is unclear. Per germline, CDR1 LNHDA and CDR2 SQIVND (reference sequence). Trimming removed 5 bases at V and 6 bases at J, with 20 bases between. The CDR3 covers 16 residues. The CDR3 protein is CASSALLRRRFNEQFF. The CDR3 DNA reads as TGTGCCAGTAGTGCTCTCCTTAGAAGACGGTTCAATGAGCAGTTCTTC.

This clonotype occurred a few times. The chain uses TRBV5-1 and TRBJ1-2, with TRBD1 matching over 12 bases. This CDR3 is 15 amino acids long. Germline loops: CDR1 SGHRS, CDR2 YFSETQ. V trimming: 5 bases; J trimming: 5 bases; junction bases outside the gene matches: 7. CDR3 sequence: CASSPGTGGAYGYTF. The CDR3 nucleotides read TGCGCCAGCAGTCCCGGGACAGGGGGCGCGTATGGCTACACCTTC.

This clonotype was counted at least ten times. V is TRBV5-1 and J is TRBJ2-7, with 8 bases fitting TRBD1. CDR1 SGHRS and CDR2 YFSETQ come from the germline V gene. This CDR3 has 15 residues. Trimming cost V 3 bases and J 2 bases; bases outside gene matches: 7. In DNA, the CDR3 is TGCGCCAGCAGCTATTCTCAGGGGGCTGCCTACGAGCAGTACTTC. As protein: CASSYSQGAAYEQYF. Complete variable domain (other parts from reference TRBV5-1 and TRBJ2-7): KAGVTQTPRYLIKTRGQQVTLSCSPISGHRSVSWYQQTPGQGLQFLFEYFSETQRNKGNFPGRFSGRQFSNSRSEMNVSTLELGDSALYLCASSYSQGAAYEQYFGPGTRLTVT.

The chain combines TRBV20-1 with TRBJ2-7; the D gene could be TRBD1 or TRBD2 (5 bases each). CDR1 is DFQATT and CDR2 is SNEGSKA in the germline V gene (reference sequence). V dropped 4 bases and J dropped 5 bases, with 18 bases sitting between them. The CDR3 sequence is 14 residues long. CDR3 region: CSAINRSGGDEQYF. CDR3 DNA sequence: TGCAGTGCTATCAACCGAAGTGGGGGAGACGAGCAGTACTTC.